This T cell receptor beta chain was identified in a study of T cell changes during pregnancy in multiple sclerosis. The assay was immunoSEQ multiplex PCR, and TCRdb's table has in-frame clones only and misses some. The sample includes 25,000 to 35,000 clones, roughly 89% of them seen just once. The CDR3 spans 13 residues. The germline V and J ends were trimmed by 5 bases and 2 bases, with 7 bases remaining between them. Per the germline V gene, CDR1 is MNHEY and CDR2 is SMNVEV (reference sequence). Sequenced material: CD8+ T cells from peripheral blood mononuclear cells, taken before pregnancy. This chain connects TRBV27 to TRBJ2-1, with TRBD2 as a possible D gene (6 bases). The receptor's source is a female donor with multiple sclerosis, enrolled in a pregnancy study. The CDR3 DNA reads TGTGCCAGCAGTGCGGGACCCTACAATGAGCAGTTCTTC. This translates into CASSAGPYNEQFF.